This T cell receptor (beta chain) was obtained from a study of blood T cell repertoires in COVID-19. Study-wide background: Some COVID-19 samples were acute and others convalescent; all came from the United States, Italy and Spain. T cells, B-cell-depleted T cells, or PBMCs provided the cDNA or gDNA that served as material.

Per the authors' pipeline: Cell counts per sample came from amplifying reference gene primers. TCRdb keeps only in-frame clones here, not all; method: immunoSEQ multiplex PCR. V and J calls and clone size are copied from that table; D and trimming were computed from the DNA. The sample comprises 250,000 to 350,000 clones, approximately 88% of which are singletons, and 6.9% rests with the top ten. The ends were cut back, 8 bases at V and 4 bases at J, with 15 bases in the middle. Germline V gives CDR1 MNHEY, CDR2 SMNVEV (reference sequence). This CDR3 comprises 14 residues. The chain combines TRBV27 with TRBJ1-5, with D maybe TRBD1 (5 bases). Material for sequencing was peripheral blood. The clonotype originates from a woman aged 25 to 45 who had recovered from COVID-19. Written as DNA, the CDR3 is TGTGCCAGCCGTCCGCAGGGAGGGAATCAGCCCCAGCATTTT. It codes for CASRPQGGNQPQHF.